These 20 T cell receptor beta chains originate from one sample sequenced in a study of T cells after yellow fever vaccination (dated by TCRdb to the late 2010s). According to the study, the label for this sample's treatment or condition signals: live attenuated yellow fever vaccine strain. The library came from 5' RACE. The run used an Illumina HiSeq 2500. TCRdb ran its own pipeline on the public reads, namely fastp trimming at Q25 and MiXCR clone calling, and kept in-frame beta chains. A single entry per CDR3 protein holds the most common genes and DNA from its merged rows. A total of approximately 580,000 distinct CDR3 sequences appear in this sample, approximately 16% of them only once. The ten biggest clones cover approximately 15% of the sample. Specimen: PBMCs, collected 4 to 6 days after the first yellow fever vaccination. Receptors were obtained from a man aged 18-30 years who received the YFV17D yellow fever vaccine.

This clonotype was detected a few times. This chain links TRBV29-1 with TRBJ2-3, with TRBD2 identical over 11 bases. Looked up from germline, CDR1 is SQVTM and CDR2 is ANQGSEA. There are 14 residues in the CDR3. The V gene end was trimmed by 8 bases and the J gene end by 2 bases; junction bases not matched to a gene: 6. This CDR3 is CSHGTSGYTDTQYF. As DNA, the CDR3 is TGCAGCCACGGGACTAGCGGCTACACAGATACGCAGTATTTT.

This clonotype was picked up a small number of times. The rearrangement uses TRBV19 and TRBJ2-2; D ambiguous. The CDR3 runs 11 residues. Germline V lookup: CDR1 LNHDA, CDR2 SQIVND (reference sequence). Deletions cut 3 bases from V and 8 bases from J, with 4 bases between. The CDR3 coding sequence is TGTGCCAGTAGTATTTCTGGGGAGCTGTTTTTT. Amino acids: CASSISGELFF.

The chain uses TRBV7-9 and TRBJ1-5; TRBD1 is a possible D gene (5 bases). Germline CDR1 and CDR2: SEHNR and FQNEAQ (reference sequence). The V and J ends lost 5 bases and 1 base respectively, with 9 bases between them. This CDR3 comprises 14 residues. The CDR3 here is CASSPWDSNQPQHF. The DNA of the CDR3 is TGTGCCAGCAGCCCGTGGGACAGCAATCAGCCCCAGCATTTT. Complete variable domain (other parts from reference TRBV7-9 and TRBJ1-5): DTGVSQNPRHKITKRGQNVTFRCDPISEHNRLYWYRQTLGQGPEFLTYFQNEAQLEKSRLLSDRFSAERPKGSFSTLEIQRTEQGDSAMYLCASSPWDSNQPQHFGDGTRLSIL.

V and J are TRBV7-3 and TRBJ2-5; 7 positions match TRBD1. Trimming cost V 5 bases and J 4 bases; bases outside gene matches: 7. The CDR3 has 14 residues. CDR1 and CDR2 from the germline V gene are SGHTA and FQGTGA. The CDR3 nucleotides are TGTGCCAGCAGCCTGGGACAGTCATTAGAGACCCAGTACTTC. This sequence encodes CASSLGQSLETQYF.

The CDR3 is CASSQDADRDYGYTF. In DNA form, the CDR3 reads TGTGCCAGCAGCCAAGATGCGGACAGGGACTATGGCTACACCTTC. V and J are TRBV4-2 and TRBJ1-2; TRBD1 matches at 8 bases. V dropped 0 bases and J dropped 3; count of bases not matched to a gene: 3. This CDR3 is built from 15 residues. The germline gives CDR1 LGHNA, CDR2 YNFKEQ.

This sequence joins TRBV20-1 and TRBJ2-3; 14 bases are a match to TRBD2. The germline gives CDR1 DFQATT, CDR2 SNEGSKA (reference sequence). The CDR3 totals 14 residues. J was trimmed by 10 bases and V by 4 bases; bases with no gene match: 7. The CDR3 protein is CSAKTSGGAGAQYF. As DNA, the CDR3 is TGCAGTGCTAAGACTAGCGGGGGGGCCGGGGCGCAGTATTTT.

The rearrangement joins TRBV4-1 to TRBJ2-1; 9 bases are a match to TRBD2. CDR1 is MGHRA and CDR2 is YSYEKL in the germline V gene. Trimming removed 3 bases from V and 7 bases from J; junction bases left unmatched: 10. CDR3 length: 16 residues. The CDR3 loop reads CASSQIAGVGTNEQFF. The DNA for the CDR3 is TGCGCCAGCAGCCAGATAGCGGGGGTGGGAACTAATGAGCAGTTCTTC.

This clonotype was seen a few times. The V and J genes are TRBV12-3 or TRBV12-4 and TRBJ1-5; D not certain. The CDR3 runs to 15 residues. Trimming pared 8 bases from V and 3 bases from J, leaving 17 bases between. The CDR3 bases are TGTGCCAGCGGTGGACGGACCACTAACAATCAGCCCCAGCATTTT. Protein: CASGGRTTNNQPQHF.

This clonotype was observed a few times. V is TRBV6-2 or TRBV6-3 and J is TRBJ2-1, with 9 bases aligning to TRBD2. CDR3 length: 17 residues. The trim removed 2 bases at V and 6 bases at J, leaving 11 bases unmatched. Per the germline V gene, CDR1 is MNHEY and CDR2 is SVGEGT. The CDR3: CASSYPYRSGGINEQFF. The DNA for the CDR3 is TGTGCCAGCAGTTACCCGTACCGGAGCGGGGGGATCAATGAGCAGTTCTTC.

This clonotype was counted only a few times. The rearrangement links TRBV7-6 to TRBJ1-5; TRBD1 is a possible D gene (5 bases). Per germline, CDR1 SGHVS and CDR2 FNYEAQ. The V and J ends lost 6 bases and 10 bases respectively, with 13 bases between them. This CDR3 comprises 12 residues. CDR3 sequence: CASRGDAGPQHF. The CDR3 DNA is TGTGCCAGCAGAGGGGATGCAGGACCCCAGCATTTT.

This sequence joins TRBV6-1 and TRBJ1-1; TRBD1 is a possible D gene (6 bases). There are 16 residues in the CDR3. Per the germline V gene, CDR1 is MNHNS and CDR2 is SASEGT. Trimming cost V 6 bases and J 1 base, with 18 bases left between them. The CDR3 nucleotides are TGTGCCAGCAGCCCTCGGGGGGCCAGGGAGAACACTGAAGCTTTCTTT. Residues: CASSPRGARENTEAFF.

The chain couples TRBV21-1 to TRBJ1-5. TRBV21-1 represents a pseudogene. The CDR3 runs 15 residues. Here the CDR3 reads CASSKVCGDNQPQHF. The CDR3 nucleotides read TGTGCCAGCAGCAAAGTATGCGGGGACAATCAGCCCCAGCATTTT.

This clonotype came up many times. One junction end does not reproduce the germline sequence, and a read error may be involved. V gene TRBV5-1 combines with J gene TRBJ2-3, with 9 bases identical to TRBD1. This CDR3 has 14 residues. The germline gives CDR1 SGHRS, CDR2 YFSETQ. The CDR3 nucleotides read TGTGCCAGCTCACTCGGACAGGGGCCAGATACGCAGTATTTT. Translated: CASSLGQGPDTQYF.

The J gene is TRBJ2-1, the V gene TRBV9; 8 bases match TRBD1. The CDR3 contains 15 residues. The V gene end was trimmed by 3 bases and the J gene end by 4 bases; junction bases not matched to a gene: 6. From germline, CDR1 is SGDLS and CDR2 YYNGEE. CDR3 nucleotides: TGTGCCAGCAGCGCGTCCGGGACAGGTTACAATGAGCAGTTCTTC. Protein sequence: CASSASGTGYNEQFF.

This chain links TRBV5-1 with TRBJ1-1; tentatively, D is TRBD1 (5 bases). V was cut by 0 bases and J by 1 base, with 10 bases left in between. Germline assignment: CDR1 SGHRS and CDR2 YFSETQ. The CDR3 runs to 15 residues. The CDR3 protein is CASSLAGTRNTEAFF. In nucleotides, the CDR3 is TGCGCCAGCAGCTTGGCCGGGACGCGGAACACTGAAGCTTTCTTT. The variable domain in full, completed from reference TRBV5-1 and TRBJ1-1, reads KAGVTQTPRYLIKTRGQQVTLSCSPISGHRSVSWYQQTPGQGLQFLFEYFSETQRNKGNFPGRFSGRQFSNSRSEMNVSTLELGDSALYLCASSLAGTRNTEAFFGQGTRLTVV.

This clonotype appeared a few times. CDR3 nucleotides: TGTGCCAGCAGCCCTCCGGGAGCCGGAAGCTATGGCTACACCTTC. It translates to CASSPPGAGSYGYTF. The chain has TRBV5-4 and TRBJ1-2; D remains ambiguous. Germline V gives CDR1 SGHNT, CDR2 YYREEE (reference sequence). Trimming stripped 4 bases from V and 4 bases from J, with 17 bases between. CDR3 length equals 15 residues.

The V gene is TRBV4-1, the J gene TRBJ2-7; no clear D gene. The CDR3 totals 14 residues. V lost 0 bases to trimming and J lost 2 bases, with 8 bases between them. Germline V gene sequence: CDR1 MGHRA, CDR2 YSYEKL. CDR3 DNA: TGCGCCAGCAGCCAAGAGGGGTACACCTACGAGCAGTACTTC. Protein sequence: CASSQEGYTYEQYF.

The rearrangement uses TRBV15 and TRBJ2-7; a possible D gene is TRBD1 (5 bases). The CDR3 consists of 13 residues. CDR1 is LNHNV, CDR2 YYDKDF, per germline (reference sequence). The ends were cut back, 1 base at V and 5 bases at J, with 9 bases in the middle. CDR3 nucleotides: TGTGCCACCAGCAGAGCAAAAGGGGACGAGCAGTACTTC. This codes for CATSRAKGDEQYF.

In this sample, this clonotype turned up a few times. The CDR3 DNA is TGCGCCAACGGGGGGCGTTGGTCAACCCTGGCGAACACCGGGGAGCTGTTTTTT. This translates into CANGGRWSTLANTGELFF. The V call is TRBV23-1, the J call TRBJ2-2; D possibly corresponds to TRBD2 (7 bases). TRBV23-1 is an open reading frame whose function is uncertain. The CDR3 is made up of 18 amino acids. Trimming took 10 bases from V and 0 from J, leaving 24 bases between them.

The rearrangement links TRBV10-3 to TRBJ1-1; TRBD1 is a possible D gene (5 bases). CDR3 length: 13 amino acids. CDR1 ENHRY and CDR2 SYGVKD come from the germline V gene. V was cut by 2 bases and J by 3 bases, with 7 bases left in between. The CDR3 spells CAISERGDTEAFF. The CDR3 bases are TGTGCCATCAGTGAGCGGGGGGACACTGAAGCTTTCTTT.